This entry lists 23 T cell receptor beta chains sequenced from one sample in a study of response to subunit inactivated influenza vaccine (dated by TCRdb to the late 2010s). Receptor libraries were prepared by RT-PCR. TCRdb names Illumina HiSeq 2500 as the instrument used. The public reads were quality trimmed at Q25 with fastp and then assembled into clones with MiXCR by TCRdb, keeping productive beta chains. Rows are combined by CDR3 protein, so each entry shows the most common genes and DNA. Across this sample there are around 180,000 distinct CDR3 sequences, with around 9% seen only once. The top ten clones comprise approximately 10% of the sample. This sample comprised non-naive T cells sorted from PBMCs, obtained on the day of vaccination. Sample cell subset or site, as interpreted from the label and publication: memory T cell fraction. These TCRs come from a man aged 45-60 years who received an inactivated influenza vaccine. Donor details come from another sample of the same person, matched by shared clones.

This clonotype was picked up a small number of times. The rearrangement joins TRBV9 to TRBJ2-5; 7 nucleotides line up with TRBD1. This CDR3 is built from 16 residues. Germline CDR1 SGDLS, CDR2 YYNGEE. J was trimmed by 0 bases and V by 0 bases; bases with no gene match: 5. This CDR3 is CASSVGVRGYQETQYF. The CDR3 DNA sequence: TGTGCCAGCAGCGTAGGGGTCAGGGGGTACCAAGAGACCCAGTACTTC.

V usage is TRBV6-2 or TRBV6-3 and J usage is TRBJ2-7; 7 bases fit TRBD1. CDR1 MNHEY and CDR2 SVGEGT come from the germline V gene. CDR3 length equals 16 residues. V lost 0 bases to trimming and J lost 1 base; unmatched junction nucleotides: 6. The CDR3 loop is CASSYSRGTESYEQYF. The DNA for the CDR3 is TGTGCCAGCAGTTACTCTAGGGGGACAGAGTCCTACGAGCAGTACTTC.

This chain joins TRBV7-3 and TRBJ1-5, with D perhaps matching TRBD1 (5 bases). CDR3 length: 13 amino acids. V was cut by 2 bases and J by 5 bases, with 7 bases left in between. Germline CDR1 SGHTA, CDR2 FQGTGA. The CDR3 protein is CASSLLGDQPQHF. The CDR3 coding sequence is TGTGCCAGCAGCTTATTAGGGGATCAGCCCCAGCATTTT.

This clonotype was seen many times. The chain links TRBV7-2 to TRBJ2-7; 7 bases map to TRBD2. After removal of 0 bases from V and 2 bases from J, the junction contained 4 bases not matched to a gene. This CDR3 is 15 amino acids long. Per the germline V gene, CDR1 is SGHTA and CDR2 is FQGNSA. The CDR3 loop reads CASSLATSAAYEQYF. The CDR3 DNA is TGTGCCAGCAGCTTAGCTACTAGCGCTGCCTACGAGCAGTACTTC. The full variable domain, with the rest looked up from reference TRBV7-2 and TRBJ2-7, is GAGVSQSPSNKVTEKGKDVELRCDPISGHTALYWYRQSLGQGLEFLIYFQGNSAPDKSGLPSDRFSAERTGGSVSTLTIQRTQQEDSAVYLCASSLATSAAYEQYFGPGTRLTVT.

This clonotype was recorded a few times. The V and J genes are TRBV20-1 and TRBJ2-3; TRBD2 matches 14 bases. Germline V lookup: CDR1 DFQATT, CDR2 SNEGSKA (reference sequence). CDR3 length: 12 amino acids. This chain's CDR3 is CRGTSGGDTQYF. The CDR3 nucleotides are TGCAGGGGGACTAGCGGGGGAGATACGCAGTATTTT.

The chain carries TRBV12-3 or TRBV12-4 and TRBJ2-1, with 12 bases that match TRBD2. This CDR3 contains 14 residues. J gave up 9 bases and V 6 bases, and 6 bases lay outside the gene matches. In DNA form, the CDR3 reads TGTGCCAGCAGGCCTAGCGGGAGGGCCGGTGAGCAGTTCTTC. Translating gives CASRPSGRAGEQFF.

This clonotype was detected many times. This chain links TRBV5-6 with TRBJ2-5; unclear D gene. V shed 1 base and J shed 1 base, with 11 bases lying between them. Germline CDR1 SGHDT, CDR2 YYEEEE. The CDR3 is 15 amino acids. The CDR3 spells CASSLYGGPQETQYF. The CDR3, as DNA: TGTGCCAGCAGCTTGTATGGCGGACCCCAAGAGACCCAGTACTTC.

Only a few counts were recorded for this clonotype. This rearrangement joins TRBV2 to TRBJ2-7, with D perhaps matching TRBD1 (6 bases). Germline V gene lookup returns CDR1 SNHLY and CDR2 FYNNEI. V lost 7 bases to trimming and J lost 4 bases, with 14 bases between them. CDR3 length: 13 residues. The CDR3 bases are TGTGCCAGCAAGGACAGACTGTTATACGAGCAGTACTTC. Its protein is CASKDRLLYEQYF. Using reference TRBV2 and TRBJ2-7 for the parts outside the CDR3, the full variable domain is EPEVTQTPSHQVTQMGQEVILRCVPISNHLYFYWYRQILGQKVEFLVSFYNNEISEKSEIFDDQFSVERPDGSNFTLKIRSTKLEDSAMYFCASKDRLLYEQYFGPGTRLTVT.

This clonotype showed up many times. The chain has TRBV12-3 or TRBV12-4 and TRBJ1-4, with 8 bases matching TRBD1. The ends lost 3 bases at V and 4 bases at J; junction bases unmatched: 4. This CDR3 spans 15 amino acids. The CDR3 coding sequence is TGTGCCAGCAGTTTTGGACAGGGCCATAATGAAAAACTGTTTTTT. Translating it yields CASSFGQGHNEKLFF.

The chain employs TRBV7-2 and TRBJ2-1; the D call may be TRBD1 or TRBD2 (5 bases each). V shed 4 bases and J shed 0 bases, with 13 bases lying between them. The CDR3 contains 16 residues. Germline loops: CDR1 SGHTA, CDR2 FQGNSA. CDR3 residues: CASSSTGTTSYNEQFF. The CDR3 coding sequence is TGTGCCAGCAGCTCAACGGGGACCACCTCCTACAATGAGCAGTTCTTC.

This clonotype appeared a few times. Given a much more abundant clone one base away, this may be a read error. Here the CDR3 omits its conserved ending phenylalanine or tryptophan, so a read error is the likely source. This chain connects TRBV10-3 to TRBJ1-6, with D tentatively TRBD1 (5 bases). Trimming stripped 0 bases from V and 5 bases from J, with 5 bases between. The CDR3 consists of 14 residues. From germline, CDR1 is ENHRY and CDR2 SYGVKD. CDR3 residues: CAISESGDNSPLHL. DNA for the CDR3: TGTGCCATCAGTGAGTCGGGGGATAATTCACCCCTCCACCTT.

This clonotype was seen a handful of times. The rearrangement joins TRBV4-1 to TRBJ2-7; TRBD1 matches 8 bases. Trimming took 3 bases from V and 2 from J; bases not matched to a gene: 3. Looked up from germline, CDR1 is MGHRA and CDR2 is YSYEKL. The CDR3 has 14 amino acids. The CDR3 sequence: CASSHTGGPYEQYF. CDR3 bases: TGCGCCAGCAGCCACACAGGGGGTCCCTACGAGCAGTACTTC.

This clonotype has only a few counts. The chain is built from TRBV12-3 or TRBV12-4 and TRBJ2-3, with unresolved D. V lost 4 bases, J lost 6 bases, and 8 bases lay in between. This CDR3 has 12 residues. The CDR3 DNA is TGTGCCAGCAGTTACGACTCCGATACGCAGTATTTT. Protein product: CASSYDSDTQYF.

Comment on this clonotype: At one end, the junction sequence differs from germline, possibly due to a read error. The chain carries TRBV12-3 or TRBV12-4 and TRBJ2-1; weak D call: TRBD1 (6 bases). This CDR3 comprises 12 residues. The DNA of the CDR3 is TGTGCCAGCAGTTCGGGACACCCAGAGCGGTTCTTC. Translating gives CASSSGHPERFF.

This clonotype has more than one count but fewer than ten. The chain employs TRBV20-1 and TRBJ1-2; 8 nucleotides line up with TRBD1. The junction had 7 bases not matched to a gene; V was cut back by 3 bases and J by 7 bases. CDR3 length: 13 amino acids. Germline-derived CDR1 and CDR2 are DFQATT and SNEGSKA (reference sequence). The CDR3 loop is CSASRQGKGGYTF. As DNA, the CDR3 is TGCAGTGCTAGCCGACAGGGGAAAGGTGGCTACACCTTC.

This chain joins TRBV29-1 and TRBJ1-1; a possible D gene is TRBD1 (5 bases). The CDR3 runs to 13 residues. Trimming removed 4 bases from V and 2 bases from J, with 11 bases in between. CDR1 is SQVTM and CDR2 is ANQGSEA in the germline V gene. CDR3 sequence: CSVGSGPNTEAFF. DNA of the CDR3: TGCAGCGTTGGCTCGGGGCCAAACACTGAAGCTTTCTTT.

This clonotype was detected only a few times. This chain joins TRBV5-1 and TRBJ2-5, with 9 nucleotides matching TRBD1. Germline V lookup: CDR1 SGHRS, CDR2 YFSETQ. V shed 5 bases, J shed 4 bases, and the junction held 6 bases outside the gene matches. The CDR3 extends over 14 amino acids. CDR3 nucleotides: TGCGCCAGCAGGGACAGGGGTGGCACAGAGACCCAGTACTTC. This gives the protein CASRDRGGTETQYF.

This clonotype has ten or more counts. The rearrangement links TRBV27 to TRBJ2-1; D gene uncertain. The germline gives CDR1 MNHEY, CDR2 SMNVEV (reference sequence). The CDR3 is 14 amino acids. Trimming cost V 2 bases and J 5 bases, with 10 bases left between them. CDR3 protein: CASSLEVANNEQFF. The CDR3 DNA follows: TGTGCCAGCAGTTTAGAGGTAGCTAACAATGAGCAGTTCTTC.

The CDR3 DNA reads TGTGCCAGCAGCGTAAGGGCCGGGACCCTCGAAGGTAACGAGCAGTACTTC. Protein sequence: CASSVRAGTLEGNEQYF. This sequence joins TRBV9 and TRBJ2-7; tentatively, D is TRBD1 or TRBD2 (5 bases each). Trimming removed 1 base from V and 5 bases from J, with 22 bases in between. Germline CDR1 SGDLS, CDR2 YYNGEE. The CDR3 extends over 17 amino acids.

This clonotype was counted at least ten times. V is TRBV28 and J is TRBJ1-5, with a tentative D call TRBD1 (5 bases). The CDR3 is 14 amino acids. Germline V CDR1 and CDR2: MDHEN, SYDVKM. Trimming left V 5 bases short and J 5 bases short, with 13 bases between. The CDR3 loop reads CASSETRGYQPQHF. The CDR3 nucleotides are TGTGCCAGCAGTGAGACTCGGGGGTATCAGCCCCAGCATTTT. The variable domain in full, with the rest retrieved from reference TRBV28 and TRBJ1-5, is DVKVTQSSRYLVKRTGEKVFLECVQDMDHENMFWYRQDPGLGLRLIYFSYDVKMKEKGDIPEGYSVSREKKERFSLILESASTNQTSMYLCASSETRGYQPQHFGDGTRLSIL.

The chain couples TRBV12-3 or TRBV12-4 to TRBJ2-3; D is uncertain. There are 13 residues in the CDR3. Trimming left V 1 base short and J 13 bases short, with 15 bases between. CDR3 nucleotide sequence: TGTGCCAGCAGTTTAGGGCTTGGGCGGACGAAGTATTTT. It is translated as CASSLGLGRTKYF.

This clonotype was seen ten or more times. The chain couples TRBV7-9 to TRBJ2-1; D gene ambiguous. The germline V gene has CDR1 SEHNR and CDR2 FQNEAQ (reference sequence). The V end was cut by 0 bases, the J end by 4 bases, with 7 bases between. This CDR3 has 14 amino acids. The CDR3 is CASSLAGRYNEQFF. The CDR3 DNA reads TGTGCCAGCAGCTTAGCGGGCCGATACAATGAGCAGTTCTTC.

This clonotype was observed at least ten times. The chain has TRBV5-6 and TRBJ2-1; 7 nucleotides agree with TRBD1. V shed 2 bases and J 4 bases; nucleotides not matched to a gene: 6. Germline V gene lookup returns CDR1 SGHDT and CDR2 YYEEEE. The CDR3 has 15 amino acids. Here the CDR3 DNA reads TGTGCCAGCAGCTTCTCGGGACAGACTTACAATGAGCAGTTCTTC. Translation gives CASSFSGQTYNEQFF. The full variable domain, completed using reference TRBV5-6 and TRBJ2-1, is DAGVTQSPTHLIKTRGQQVTLRCSPKSGHDTVSWYQQALGQGPQFIFQYYEEEERQRGNFPDRFSGHQFPNYSSELNVNALLLGDSALYLCASSFSGQTYNEQFFGPGTRLTVL.